The source of this T cell receptor beta chain is a study of T-cell memory formation after mild COVID-19. In regard to this clonotype: Its antigen is not identified.

There are 15 residues in the CDR3. V was clipped by 2 bases and J by 8 bases, with 16 bases between them. Germline V gene lookup returns CDR1 DFQATT and CDR2 SNEGSKA (reference sequence). Study-wide points: Whereas later expanders leaned CD4+, clones contracting day 15 to 85 showed a balanced CD4/CD8 makeup. CD4+ contracting clones were found mainly in CM and EM, and CD8+ ones in EMRA.

TCRdb re-analysed the 5' RACE reads in MiXCR, keeping a single row per CDR3 protein. The table has 190,000 or so distinct CDR3 sequences, 27% seen once. The source is an adult woman who had mild COVID-19 (a few samples of this study predate the infection). Cell type and time point are not known. V usage is TRBV20-1 and J usage is TRBJ1-6; possible D gene TRBD1, 6 bases. Sequencing input: PBMCs or a T cell subset sorted from them (not recorded which). CDR3 sequence reads: CSARKGTSLDSPLHF. The DNA for the CDR3 is TGCAGTGCTAGAAAGGGGACATCTCTCGATTCACCCCTCCACTTT.